These 3 T cell receptor beta chains came from one sample sequenced in a study of blood T cell repertoires in COVID-19. Profiled with immunoSEQ multiplex PCR; TCRdb holds only in-frame clones, not every one. The profile shows tens of thousands of clones, 65% to 85% of them singletons. The sequencing sample was made of peripheral blood. The source of these receptors is a man between 50 and 59 years old with active COVID-19.

The V call is TRBV7-2, the J call TRBJ1-2, with D possibly matching TRBD1 (6 bases). Trimming took 1 base from V and 7 from J, leaving 13 bases between them. The CDR3 sequence is 14 residues long. Per germline, CDR1 SGHTA and CDR2 FQGNSA. Here the CDR3 reads CASSLEGEGSGYTF. CDR3 DNA sequence: TGTGCCAGCAGCTTAGAGGGGGAAGGAAGTGGCTACACCTTC.

The V and J genes are TRBV13 and TRBJ1-1, with D perhaps matching TRBD1 (5 bases). V dropped 4 bases and J dropped 3 bases, with 15 bases sitting between them. CDR1 is PRHDT and CDR2 is FYEKMQ in the germline V gene (reference sequence). This CDR3 region has 15 residues. The CDR3 nucleotides read TGTGCCAGCAGCTCGATGGAAGGGGCAGACACTGAAGCTTTCTTT. Translated: CASSSMEGADTEAFF. Together with reference TRBV13 and TRBJ1-1, the CDR3 gives the full variable domain: AAGVIQSPRHLIKEKRETATLKCYPIPRHDTVYWYQQGPGQDPQFLISFYEKMQSDKGSIPDRFSAQQFSDYHSELNMSSLELGDSALYFCASSSMEGADTEAFFGQGTRLTVV.

This clone has only a few counts. This chain connects TRBV29-1 to TRBJ2-7; D is perhaps TRBD1 (6 bases). The CDR3 covers 13 residues. Trimming removed 1 base at V and 5 bases at J, with 12 bases between. Looked up from germline, CDR1 is SQVTM and CDR2 is ANQGSEA. In DNA form, the CDR3 reads TGCAGCGTTGAAGGCAGGGGAGTCCACGAGCAGTACTTC. Its protein is CSVEGRGVHEQYF.